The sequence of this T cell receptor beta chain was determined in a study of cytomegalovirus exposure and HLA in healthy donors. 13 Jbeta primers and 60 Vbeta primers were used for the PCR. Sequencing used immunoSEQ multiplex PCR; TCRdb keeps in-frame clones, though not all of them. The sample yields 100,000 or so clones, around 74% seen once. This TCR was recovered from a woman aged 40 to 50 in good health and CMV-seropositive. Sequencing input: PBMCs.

CDR3 coding DNA: TGTGCCAGCAGTGTACGACTGGACGGGGAGCTGTTTTTT. Its protein is CASSVRLDGELFF. V gene TRBV2 combines with J gene TRBJ2-2; D is uncertain. V was pared by 4 bases and J by 7 bases, with 10 bases between. The CDR3 is 13 residues long. Germline loops: CDR1 SNHLY, CDR2 FYNNEI.